This TCR beta chain was identified in a study of T cell changes during pregnancy in multiple sclerosis. Some clones are missing from TCRdb's copy, which holds only in-frame ones; the method was immunoSEQ multiplex PCR. Among tens of thousands of clones listed, roughly 93% were seen once. The V gene lost 8 bases and the J gene lost 7 bases, with 8 bases spanning the gap. The CDR3 runs 11 residues. CDR1 is MNHEY and CDR2 is SMNVEV in the germline V gene (reference sequence). The sequencing here drew on peripheral blood, taken in the second trimester of pregnancy. The rearrangement joins TRBV27 to TRBJ2-2; D may be TRBD2 (6 bases). This clonotype originated in a female donor with multiple sclerosis, enrolled in a pregnancy study. The CDR3 is CASEEGGELFF. The CDR3 bases are TGTGCCAGCGAGGAGGGCGGGGAGCTGTTTTTT.